Listed below are T cell receptor beta chains from one sample, sequenced in a study of CD8+CD57+ T cells in acquired aplastic anemia. One entry per CDR3 protein results from TCRdb running MiXCR on the reads. The sample lists over 40,000 distinct CDR3 sequences; about 63% were seen once. Specimen: sorted CD4+, CD8+, or CD8+CD57+ T cells (not recorded which) from PBMCs. The receptors derive from a human donor with aplastic anemia. Each CDR3 is given with its conserved first and last residue. Fields, in order: V gene, J gene, D gene, clone size, CDR3 protein, CDR3 DNA. A D gene is named only where the DNA matches it firmly. Clone size is given for some rows only: seen once, a few or many times, or a class if the clone is expanded.

>TRBV2|TRBJ2-5|TRBD2|NA
CASSQVAGGRKTQYF
TGTGCCAGCAGCCAAGTAGCGGGGGGCCGAAAGACCCAGTACTTC
>TRBV7-8|TRBJ2-1|NA|NA
CASSFALIVGGHEQFF
TGTGCCAGCAGCTTCGCCCTCATTGTCGGGGGCCATGAGCAGTTCTTC
>TRBV11-3|TRBJ2-3|NA|NA
CASSTSGDTQYF
TGTGCCAGCAGCACGTCCGGGGATACGCAGTATTTT
>TRBV20-1|TRBJ2-3|NA|NA
CSASPGGSTDTQYF
TGCAGTGCCTCGCCCGGGGGTAGCACAGATACGCAGTATTTT
>TRBV7-9|TRBJ2-7|NA|NA
CASSLAGNYEQYF
TGTGCCAGCAGCTTAGCAGGGAACTACGAGCAGTACTTC
>TRBV11-1|TRBJ2-3|TRBD2|NA
CASSTGTSGGTDTQYF
TGTGCCAGCAGCACCGGGACTAGCGGGGGCACAGATACGCAGTATTTT
>TRBV6-2/TRBV6-3|TRBJ1-3|NA|NA
CASSYRMTTGSSGNTIYF
TGTGCCAGCAGTTACAGGATGACGACCGGTTCCTCTGGAAACACCATATATTTT
>TRBV7-7|TRBJ2-7|TRBD2|many
CASSLLAGASYEQYF
TGTGCTAGCAGCTTATTAGCGGGGGCCTCCTACGAGCAGTACTTC
>TRBV9|TRBJ2-3|NA|once
CASSKGLTDTQYF
TGTGCCAGCAGCAAAGGACTAACAGATACGCAGTATTTT
>TRBV15|TRBJ1-6|NA|few
CATSRDTRGVNNSPLHF
TGTGCCACCAGCAGAGATACAAGGGGGGTCAACAATTCACCCCTCCACTTT
>TRBV10-3|TRBJ1-2|TRBD1|NA
CAISTGTGPYGYTF
TGTGCCATCAGCACCGGGACAGGGCCTTATGGCTACACCTTC
>TRBV7-6|TRBJ2-7|NA|NA
CASSLAAGVEQYF
TGTGCCAGCAGCTTGGCGGCAGGGGTCGAGCAGTACTTC
>TRBV12-5|TRBJ1-2|TRBD1|NA
CASGPWTGGGYTF
TGTGCTAGTGGTCCCTGGACAGGGGGCGGCTACACCTTC
>TRBV12-5|TRBJ1-5|TRBD1|many
CASHRGPGNQPQHF
TGTGCTAGCCACAGGGGGCCGGGCAATCAGCCCCAGCATTTT
>TRBV24-1|TRBJ2-1|TRBD2|NA
CATSDSGTSGSDEQFF
TGTGCCACCAGTGATTCGGGGACTAGCGGGAGCGATGAGCAGTTCTTC